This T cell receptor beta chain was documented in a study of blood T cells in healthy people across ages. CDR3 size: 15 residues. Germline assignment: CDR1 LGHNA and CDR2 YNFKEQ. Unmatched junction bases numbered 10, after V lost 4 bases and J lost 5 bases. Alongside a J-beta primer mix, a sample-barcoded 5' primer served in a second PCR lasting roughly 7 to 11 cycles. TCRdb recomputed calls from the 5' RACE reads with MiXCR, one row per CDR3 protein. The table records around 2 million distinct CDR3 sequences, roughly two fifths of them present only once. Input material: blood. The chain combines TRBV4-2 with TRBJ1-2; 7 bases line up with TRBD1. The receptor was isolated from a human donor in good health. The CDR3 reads CASSPGIQGTYGYTF. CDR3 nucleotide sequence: TGTGCCAGCAGCCCCGGTATACAGGGGACTTATGGCTACACCTTC.